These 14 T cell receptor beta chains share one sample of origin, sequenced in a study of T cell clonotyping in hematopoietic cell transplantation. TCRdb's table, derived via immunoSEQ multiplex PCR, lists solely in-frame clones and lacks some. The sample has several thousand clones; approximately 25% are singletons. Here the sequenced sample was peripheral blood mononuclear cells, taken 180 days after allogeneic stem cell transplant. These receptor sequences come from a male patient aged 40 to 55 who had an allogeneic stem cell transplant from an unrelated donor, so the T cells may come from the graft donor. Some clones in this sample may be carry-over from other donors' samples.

The DNA of the CDR3 is TGCGCCAGCAGCTTGGCCGGACAGGGGAACACTGAAGCTTTCTTT. It yields the protein CASSLAGQGNTEAFF. The chain joins TRBV5-1 to TRBJ1-1, with 8 bases fitting TRBD1. V lost 0 bases, J lost 1 base, and 2 bases stayed unmatched. Germline-derived CDR1 and CDR2 are SGHRS and YFSETQ. The CDR3 is 15 residues long.

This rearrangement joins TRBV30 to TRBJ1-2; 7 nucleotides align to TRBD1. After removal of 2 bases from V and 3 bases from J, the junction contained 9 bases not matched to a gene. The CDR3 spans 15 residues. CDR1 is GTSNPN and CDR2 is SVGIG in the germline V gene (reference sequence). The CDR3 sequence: CAWSPGTVEHYGYTF. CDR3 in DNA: TGTGCCTGGAGTCCCGGGACAGTTGAACACTATGGCTACACCTTC.

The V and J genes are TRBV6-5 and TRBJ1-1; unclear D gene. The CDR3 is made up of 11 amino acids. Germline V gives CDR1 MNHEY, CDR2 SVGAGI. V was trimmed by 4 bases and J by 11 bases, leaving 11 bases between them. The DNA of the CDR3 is TGTGCCAGCAGTTCTGCGGTTTCGGCTTTCTTT. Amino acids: CASSSAVSAFF.

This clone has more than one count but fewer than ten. This CDR3 is CSVPGVAAGDTQYF. CDR3 in DNA: TGCAGCGTACCGGGGGTCGCCGCGGGCGATACGCAGTATTTT. The chain combines TRBV29-1 with TRBJ2-3; possibly TRBD2 for D (6 bases). CDR1 is SQVTM, CDR2 ANQGSEA, per germline. Trimming pared 6 bases from V and 6 bases from J, leaving 19 bases between. The CDR3 totals 14 residues.

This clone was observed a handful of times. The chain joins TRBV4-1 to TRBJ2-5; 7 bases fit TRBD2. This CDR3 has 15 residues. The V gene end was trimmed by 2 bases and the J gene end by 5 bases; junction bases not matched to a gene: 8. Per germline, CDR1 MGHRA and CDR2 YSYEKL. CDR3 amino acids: CASSQIDGRGETQYF. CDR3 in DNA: TGCGCCAGCAGCCAAATCGACGGGCGGGGGGAGACCCAGTACTTC.

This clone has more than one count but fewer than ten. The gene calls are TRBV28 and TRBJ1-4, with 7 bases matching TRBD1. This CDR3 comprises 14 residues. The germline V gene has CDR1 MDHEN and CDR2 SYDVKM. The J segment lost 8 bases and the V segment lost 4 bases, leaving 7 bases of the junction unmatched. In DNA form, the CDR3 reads TGTGCCAGCAGTTGGGACAGACAAACGGAAAAACTGTTTTTT. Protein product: CASSWDRQTEKLFF.

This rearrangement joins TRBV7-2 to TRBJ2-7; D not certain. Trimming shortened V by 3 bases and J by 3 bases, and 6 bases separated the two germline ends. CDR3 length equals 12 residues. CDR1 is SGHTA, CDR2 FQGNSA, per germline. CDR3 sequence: CASSLADYEQYF. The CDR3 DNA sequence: TGTGCCAGCAGCTTGGCGGACTACGAGCAGTACTTC.

DNA for the CDR3: TGTGCCTGGACTGGACAGATGCAAGCTTTCTTT. Translation: CAWTGQMQAFF. V is TRBV30 and J is TRBJ1-1; TRBD1 might be the D (6 bases). The V and J ends lost 4 bases and 9 bases respectively, with 12 bases between them. Germline V CDR1 and CDR2: GTSNPN, SVGIG (reference sequence). This CDR3 spans 11 amino acids.

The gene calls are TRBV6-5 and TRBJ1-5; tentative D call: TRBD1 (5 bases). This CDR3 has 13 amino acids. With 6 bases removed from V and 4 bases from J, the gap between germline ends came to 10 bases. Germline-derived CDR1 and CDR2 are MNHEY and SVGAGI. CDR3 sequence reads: CASRQTANQPQHF. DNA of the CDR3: TGTGCCAGCAGGCAGACAGCGAATCAGCCCCAGCATTTT.

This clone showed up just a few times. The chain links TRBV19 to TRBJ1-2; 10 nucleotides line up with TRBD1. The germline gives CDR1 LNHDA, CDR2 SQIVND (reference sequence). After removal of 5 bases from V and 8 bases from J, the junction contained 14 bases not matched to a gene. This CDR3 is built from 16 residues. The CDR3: CASSPRGQGGADGYTF. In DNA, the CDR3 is TGTGCCAGTAGTCCACGAGGACAGGGGGGGGCGGACGGCTACACCTTC.

The CDR3 reads CASNRRGEAFF. The CDR3 DNA reads as TGTGCCAGCAATCGACGGGGTGAAGCTTTCTTT. This chain uses TRBV6-5 with TRBJ1-1; no clear D gene. Looked up from germline, CDR1 is MNHEY and CDR2 is SVGAGI. This CDR3 contains 11 residues. Trimming removed 7 bases from V and 7 bases from J, with 10 bases in between.

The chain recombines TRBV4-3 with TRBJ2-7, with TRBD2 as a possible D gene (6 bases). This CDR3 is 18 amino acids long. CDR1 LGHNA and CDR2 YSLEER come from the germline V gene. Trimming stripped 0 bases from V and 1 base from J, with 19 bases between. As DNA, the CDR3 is TGCGCCAGCAGCCAAGATGTAAATCGGGGGTCCTCTTCCTACGAGCAGTACTTC. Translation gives CASSQDVNRGSSSYEQYF.

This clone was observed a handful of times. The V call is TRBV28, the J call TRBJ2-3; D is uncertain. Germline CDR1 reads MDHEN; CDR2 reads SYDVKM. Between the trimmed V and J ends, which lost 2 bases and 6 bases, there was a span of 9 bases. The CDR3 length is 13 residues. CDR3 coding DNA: TGTGCCAGCAGTTTAGGCAGCTCCGATACGCAGTATTTT. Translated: CASSLGSSDTQYF.

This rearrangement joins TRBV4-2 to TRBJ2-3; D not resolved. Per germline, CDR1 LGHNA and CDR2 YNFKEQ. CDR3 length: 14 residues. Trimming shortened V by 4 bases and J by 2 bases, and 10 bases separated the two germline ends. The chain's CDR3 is CASSPITDTDTQYF. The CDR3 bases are TGTGCCAGCAGCCCAATCACAGACACAGATACGCAGTATTTT.